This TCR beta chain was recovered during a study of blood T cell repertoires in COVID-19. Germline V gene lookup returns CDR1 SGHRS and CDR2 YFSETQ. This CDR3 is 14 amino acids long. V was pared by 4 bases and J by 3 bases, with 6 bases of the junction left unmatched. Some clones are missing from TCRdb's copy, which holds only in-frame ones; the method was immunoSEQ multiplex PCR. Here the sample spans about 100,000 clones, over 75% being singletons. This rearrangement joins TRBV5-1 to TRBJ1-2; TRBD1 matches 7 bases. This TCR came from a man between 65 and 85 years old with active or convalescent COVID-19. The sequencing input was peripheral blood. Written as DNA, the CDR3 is TGCGCCAGCAGCATCCGGGACAGTGACTATGGCTACACCTTC. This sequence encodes CASSIRDSDYGYTF.